These 30 T cell receptor beta chains share one sample of origin, sequenced in a study of blood T cell repertoires in COVID-19. The table came from immunoSEQ multiplex PCR; TCRdb's copy has only in-frame clones and leaves some out. Seen here are 200,000 to 250,000 clones, roughly 80% observed once, and the top ten hold less than 4%. Sequencing was carried out using peripheral blood. The receptors were sampled from a woman under 30 with acute or convalescent COVID-19.

This chain connects TRBV5-4 to TRBJ2-7; D not certain. Germline CDR1 is SGHNT and CDR2 is YYREEE (reference sequence). This CDR3 contains 13 residues. V lost 4 bases and J lost 4, with 12 bases in between. The CDR3 loop is CASSPGNRYEQYF. The DNA for the CDR3 is TGTGCCAGCAGCCCCGGAAACAGATACGAGCAGTACTTC. Looking up the rest from reference TRBV5-4 and TRBJ2-7 gives the full variable domain: ETGVTQSPTHLIKTRGQQVTLRCSSQSGHNTVSWYQQALGQGPQFIFQYYREEENGRGNFPPRFSGLQFPNYSSELNVNALELDDSALYLCASSPGNRYEQYFGPGTRLTVT.

V and J are TRBV6-5 and TRBJ2-3; 9 positions agree with TRBD1. Trimming took 5 bases from V and 2 from J; bases not matched to a gene: 5. The length of the CDR3 is 15 residues. CDR1 is MNHEY and CDR2 is SVGAGI in the germline V gene. The CDR3 coding sequence is TGTGCCAGCAGTCTGGGACAGGGCTTCACAGATACGCAGTATTTT. Translated, it gives CASSLGQGFTDTQYF.

The chain recombines TRBV19 with TRBJ2-7; 12 bases are shared with TRBD1. CDR1 is LNHDA and CDR2 is SQIVND in the germline V gene (reference sequence). The CDR3 runs 14 residues. The V segment lost 3 bases and the J segment 7 bases; nucleotides outside the gene matches: 4. The CDR3 spells CASSMGQGAGEQYF. CDR3 sequence (DNA): TGTGCCAGTAGTATGGGACAGGGGGCTGGAGAGCAGTACTTC.

The J gene is TRBJ1-6, the V gene TRBV7-9; a possible D gene is TRBD1 (5 bases). The V and J ends lost 1 base and 0 bases respectively, with 16 bases between them. From germline, CDR1 is SEHNR and CDR2 FQNEAQ (reference sequence). The CDR3 runs 19 residues. CDR3 sequence: CASSLVLGQQSSYNSPLHF. In DNA, the CDR3 is TGTGCCAGCAGCTTAGTCTTGGGGCAGCAAAGCTCCTATAATTCACCCCTCCACTTT.

This clone has just a few counts. The gene calls are TRBV18 and TRBJ2-7; weak D call: TRBD1 (6 bases). In germline, CDR1 is KGHSH, CDR2 LQKENI. This CDR3 spans 14 amino acids. The V end lost 4 bases, the J end lost 3 bases, and 13 bases lay between the germline ends. The CDR3 DNA reads as TGTGCCAGCTCACTTCGACAGGTACTCTACGAGCAGTACTTC. Translation gives CASSLRQVLYEQYF.

The chain uses TRBV28 and TRBJ1-1; 7 positions agree with TRBD1. Germline CDR1 is MDHEN and CDR2 is SYDVKM. The CDR3 loop spans 11 amino acids. The trim removed 6 bases at V and 11 bases at J, leaving 6 bases unmatched. The CDR3 coding sequence is TGTGCCAGCAGGGGGAACAGGGGTGCTTTCTTT. It translates to CASRGNRGAFF.

This chain links TRBV19 with TRBJ2-1; 7 bases map to TRBD2. CDR1 and CDR2 (germline): LNHDA, SQIVND (reference sequence). The CDR3 covers 17 residues. After removal of 3 bases from V and 7 bases from J, the junction contained 15 bases not matched to a gene. This CDR3 is CASSILEFSGYRNEQFF. The CDR3 DNA follows: TGTGCCAGTAGTATTTTGGAGTTTAGCGGGTATCGAAATGAGCAGTTCTTC.

This sequence joins TRBV3-1 (or the pseudogene TRBV3-2) and TRBJ2-1; 13 positions agree with TRBD2. The J segment lost 6 bases and the V segment lost 5 bases, leaving 7 bases of the junction unmatched. Germline V gene sequence: CDR1 LGHDT, CDR2 YNNKEL (reference sequence). This CDR3 contains 16 residues. The CDR3 is CASSATSGRSGNEQFF. The CDR3 DNA reads as TGTGCCAGCAGCGCGACTAGCGGGAGGTCGGGCAATGAGCAGTTCTTC.

This sequence joins TRBV28 and TRBJ1-2, with a possible D match to TRBD1 (5 bases). CDR3 length: 15 amino acids. In germline, CDR1 is MDHEN, CDR2 SYDVKM. With 4 bases removed from V and 7 bases from J, the gap between germline ends came to 19 bases. The CDR3 DNA reads as TGTGCCAGCAGTTCGCCGTTACCCGGGGGTCGTGGCTACACCTTC. Translation: CASSSPLPGGRGYTF.

This clone showed up just once. The chain recombines TRBV6-5 with TRBJ2-5, with D possibly TRBD1 on 5 matching bases. There are 15 residues in the CDR3. Germline loops: CDR1 MNHEY, CDR2 SVGAGI. Trimming left V 6 bases short and J 4 bases short, with 18 bases between. CDR3 sequence: CASSSLRVFSETQYF. The CDR3, as DNA: TGTGCCAGCAGCTCTCTCAGGGTTTTTTCAGAGACCCAGTACTTC.

The V call is TRBV9, the J call TRBJ1-1; D not certain. This CDR3 region has 16 residues. Germline V lookup: CDR1 SGDLS, CDR2 YYNGEE. V was cut by 0 bases and J by 4 bases, with 16 bases left in between. The CDR3: CASSVGFRQEGTEAFF. The CDR3 nucleotides are TGTGCCAGCAGCGTAGGGTTCAGGCAGGAGGGCACTGAAGCTTTCTTT.

The J gene is TRBJ2-2, the V gene TRBV25-1; possible D gene TRBD2, 6 bases. Per germline, CDR1 MGHDK and CDR2 SYGVNS. V was cut by 5 bases and J by 4 bases, with 14 bases left in between. The CDR3 is made up of 15 amino acids. The CDR3 sequence is CASSPLGGPTGELFF. The CDR3 nucleotides read TGTGCCAGCAGTCCCCTGGGGGGTCCCACCGGGGAGCTGTTTTTT.

This sequence joins TRBV27 and TRBJ1-4; no clear D gene. Trimming shortened V by 0 bases and J by 7 bases, and 12 bases separated the two germline ends. The length of the CDR3 is 15 residues. Germline loops: CDR1 MNHEY, CDR2 SMNVEV (reference sequence). CDR3 bases: TGTGCCAGCAGTTTATCGATCCGGGAGGGTGAAAAACTGTTTTTT. Translating it yields CASSLSIREGEKLFF.

The rearrangement joins TRBV6-4 to TRBJ1-5; TRBD1 might be the D (5 bases). The V gene's germline CDR1 is MRHNA and CDR2 SNTAGT. This CDR3 region has 16 residues. V lost 7 bases and J 1 base, leaving 17 bases between the germline ends. The DNA of the CDR3 is TGTGCCAGCACCCACGGGGGGGAGGTGAGCAATCAGCCCCAGCATTTT. This gives the protein CASTHGGEVSNQPQHF.

This clone was detected a few times. The chain joins TRBV11-2 to TRBJ1-2; D is ambiguous. The CDR3 contains 14 residues. Trimming shortened V by 2 bases and J by 4 bases, and 11 bases separated the two germline ends. Germline values: CDR1 SGHAT, CDR2 FQNNGV. The CDR3 DNA sequence: TGTGCCAGCAGCTTAACTAAATTATCCTATGGCTACACCTTC. Its translation: CASSLTKLSYGYTF. Full variable domain (rest looked up from reference TRBV11-2 and TRBJ1-2): EAGVAQSPRYKIIEKRQSVAFWCNPISGHATLYWYQQILGQGPKLLIQFQNNGVVDDSQLPKDRFSAERLKGVDSTLKIQPAKLEDSAVYLCASSLTKLSYGYTFGSGTRLTVV.

The gene calls are TRBV21-1 and TRBJ2-7; no DNA check was done on the table's D call, TRBD2. TRBV21-1 is flagged as a pseudogene. The CDR3 length is 20 residues. The CDR3 nucleotides read TGTGCCAGCAGCAAAGCGAGGGGACTAGCGGGATCATTTAGCCGGTACGAGCAGTACTTC. Translated: CASSKARGLAGSFSRYEQYF.

The J gene is TRBJ1-4, the V gene TRBV19; TRBD1 might be the D (5 bases). V lost 1 base and J lost 8, with 11 bases in between. This CDR3 spans 14 amino acids. Looked up from germline, CDR1 is LNHDA and CDR2 is SQIVND (reference sequence). CDR3 in DNA: TGTGCCAGTAGTATAGGGCAGGGCAACGAAAAACTGTTTTTT. It specifies CASSIGQGNEKLFF.

The V call is TRBV7-6, the J call TRBJ2-1; TRBD1 matches 7 bases. J lost 0 bases, V lost 2 bases, and 7 bases had no gene match. Germline-derived CDR1 and CDR2 are SGHVS and FNYEAQ. The CDR3 totals 17 residues. In DNA form, the CDR3 reads TGTGCCAGCAGCTTATCGACAGGGTCTGGCTCCTACAATGAGCAGTTCTTC. Encoded protein: CASSLSTGSGSYNEQFF.

The CDR3: CASSLYSGTQYF. CDR3 DNA sequence: TGTGCCAGCAGTCTCTATAGTGGGACCCAGTACTTC. The chain combines TRBV6-2 or TRBV6-3 with TRBJ2-5; D ambiguous. Deletions cut 5 bases from V and 7 bases from J, with 11 bases between. This CDR3 contains 12 residues. The germline CDR1 and CDR2 sequences are MNHEY and SVGEGT.

The rearrangement uses TRBV3-1 (or the pseudogene TRBV3-2) and TRBJ1-5; 10 nucleotides match TRBD1. This CDR3 is built from 16 residues. Germline V gives CDR1 LGHDT, CDR2 YNNKEL (reference sequence). V gave up 0 bases and J gave up 6 bases; unmatched junction bases: 5. The CDR3 is CASSQDGGQGVQPQHF. The CDR3 DNA reads TGTGCCAGCAGCCAAGATGGAGGACAGGGGGTTCAGCCCCAGCATTTT.

The genes are TRBV27 and TRBJ1-6, with 11 bases identical to TRBD1. V trimming: 4 bases; J trimming: 6 bases; junction bases outside the gene matches: 5. The CDR3 runs 16 residues. CDR1 and CDR2 from the germline V gene are MNHEY and SMNVEV (reference sequence). CDR3 sequence (DNA): TGTGCCAGCAGTTCGAGGACAGGGGGCCTTAATTCACCCCTCCACTTT. Translated: CASSSRTGGLNSPLHF.

CDR3 sequence (DNA): TGCAGTGCTGGTGACAGGGACACTTATGGCTACACCTTC. Translation gives CSAGDRDTYGYTF. This sequence joins TRBV20-1 and TRBJ1-2; 7 bases are shared with TRBD1. Germline V gene data show CDR1 as DFQATT and CDR2 as SNEGSKA (reference sequence). The CDR3 is 13 residues long. V lost 5 bases to trimming and J lost 5 bases; unmatched junction nucleotides: 8.

This rearrangement joins TRBV5-1 to TRBJ1-1; TRBD1 aligns across 7 bases. Trimming at V came to 4 bases and at J to 2 bases, leaving 2 bases not matched to a gene. The V gene's germline CDR1 is SGHRS and CDR2 YFSETQ. The CDR3 spans 13 residues. The CDR3 DNA is TGCGCCAGCAGCCGGGACAGTAACACTGAAGCTTTCTTT. Translating gives CASSRDSNTEAFF.

The chain couples TRBV27 to TRBJ1-5; unclear D gene. Trimming shortened V by 5 bases and J by 0 bases, and 17 bases separated the two germline ends. The length of the CDR3 is 17 residues. Germline V gene sequence: CDR1 MNHEY, CDR2 SMNVEV (reference sequence). This CDR3 reads CASSQKYREASNQPQHF. The CDR3 DNA sequence: TGTGCCAGCAGTCAAAAATACCGGGAGGCTAGCAATCAGCCCCAGCATTTT.

The chain employs TRBV5-4 and TRBJ2-7; 12 nucleotides align to TRBD2. Germline CDR1 and CDR2: SGHNT and YYREEE (reference sequence). V was clipped by 4 bases and J by 0 bases; unmatched bases: 5. This CDR3 is 16 amino acids long. The CDR3 nucleotides are TGTGCCAGCAGCCCTACTAGCGGGAGGTACTCCTACGAGCAGTACTTC. This gives the protein CASSPTSGRYSYEQYF.

The chain couples TRBV20-1 to TRBJ1-2, with D unresolved. CDR1 is DFQATT, CDR2 SNEGSKA, per germline (reference sequence). V lost 6 bases and J 3 bases, leaving 8 bases between the germline ends. The CDR3 has 11 residues. The CDR3 DNA sequence: TGCAGTGCCCCTCGGGACTATGGCTACACCTTC. Translation gives CSAPRDYGYTF.

The J gene is TRBJ2-7, the V gene TRBV28; 10 bases are a match to TRBD2. The CDR3 is 16 amino acids. The germline V gene encodes CDR1 MDHEN and CDR2 SYDVKM. V lost 5 bases and J lost 4; bases outside the gene matches: 11. CDR3: CASSQRTSGPLYEQYF. Written as DNA, the CDR3 is TGTGCCAGCAGTCAAAGGACTAGCGGACCCTTATACGAGCAGTACTTC.

This clone was counted once. The chain has TRBV6-2 or TRBV6-3 and TRBJ2-3, with a tentative D call TRBD1 (5 bases). The CDR3 consists of 14 residues. V was clipped by 6 bases and J by 2 bases, with 12 bases between them. Germline V gives CDR1 MNHEY, CDR2 SVGEGT. For the CDR3, the DNA is TGTGCCAGCAGCCGACAGCCTTTCACAGATACGCAGTATTTT. This translates into CASSRQPFTDTQYF.

V usage is TRBV5-6 and J usage is TRBJ1-5; D perhaps matches TRBD1 (5 bases). This CDR3 contains 13 residues. V was pared by 8 bases and J by 3 bases, with 12 bases between. Per the germline V gene, CDR1 is SGHDT and CDR2 is YYEEEE. In nucleotides, the CDR3 is TGTGCCAGTGGCGGCAGGGTCAATCAGCCCCAGCATTTT. This encodes CASGGRVNQPQHF.

Concerning this clone itself: At one end the junction does not follow the germline gene, possibly because of a read error. The V gene is TRBV30, the J gene TRBJ1-2; D call uncertain. CDR3 size: 12 residues. CDR1 and CDR2 (germline): GTSNPN, SVGIG (reference sequence). The CDR3 bases are TGTGCCTGGAGTGTACGTTCCGGGGATGGTTCATTC. Translated: CAWSVRSGDGSF.